This TCR beta chain was captured in a study of blood T cell repertoires in COVID-19. Whole-study context: Collection of acute and convalescent COVID-19 samples took place in the United States, Italy and Spain. From T cells, B-cell-depleted T cells, or PBMCs came the material, which was cDNA or gDNA.

V shed 5 bases, J shed 8 bases, and the junction held 4 bases outside the gene matches. The germline V gene encodes CDR1 SGHRS and CDR2 YFSETQ. This CDR3 is built from 13 residues. Assay: immunoSEQ multiplex PCR; the TCRdb copy retains only in-frame clones and omits some. Of about 92,000 clones listed, 85% were seen once; the top ten hold more than 30%. The sample consisted of peripheral blood. The rearrangement links TRBV5-1 to TRBJ1-6, with 7 bases identical to TRBD1. This sequence was found in an older man with acute or convalescent COVID-19. The CDR3 sequence is CASRYDRDSPLHF. The DNA of the CDR3 is TGCGCCAGCAGATATGACAGGGATTCACCCCTCCACTTT.